Listed below are T cell receptor beta chains from one sample, sequenced in a study of response to subunit inactivated influenza vaccine. TCRdb independently ran MiXCR on the RT-PCR reads; one entry per CDR3 protein. Seen here are 530,000 or so distinct CDR3 sequences, about 14% observed once, and the top ten hold 11%. The source material was PBMCs from blood, sampled 12 days after vaccination. Receptors were obtained from a man aged 45 to 65 who received an inactivated influenza vaccine. Each CDR3 is given with its conserved first and last residue. Fields, in order: J gene, V gene, clone size, D gene, CDR3 protein, CDR3 DNA. D genes are given only for firm matches. Rows may omit the clone size; those that give it use once, few, many or a size class.

j_gene: TRBJ2-4; v_gene: TRBV7-2; abundance: -; d_gene: TRBD1; CDR3aa: CASSPDRGLAKNIQYF; CDR3nt: TGTGCCAGCAGCCCCGACAGGGGTCTAGCCAAAAACATTCAGTACTTC
j_gene: TRBJ2-1; v_gene: TRBV20-1; abundance: few; d_gene: TRBD2; CDR3aa: CSAGGLRSYNEQFF; CDR3nt: TGCAGTGCTGGGGGACTAAGGTCCTACAATGAGCAGTTCTTC
j_gene: TRBJ2-6; v_gene: TRBV4-3; abundance: -; d_gene: -; CDR3aa: CASSPDPSGANVLTF; CDR3nt: TGCGCCAGCAGCCCCGACCCCTCTGGGGCCAACGTCCTGACTTTC
j_gene: TRBJ2-3; v_gene: TRBV20-1; abundance: many; d_gene: TRBD2; CDR3aa: CSARRTPTSGGAADTQYF; CDR3nt: TGCAGTGCTAGACGAACCCCCACTAGCGGGGGGGCCGCAGATACGCAGTATTTT
j_gene: TRBJ1-6; v_gene: TRBV11-2; abundance: few; d_gene: -; CDR3aa: CASSFLGGTLHF; CDR3nt: TGTGCCAGCAGCTTCTTAGGGGGTACCCTCCACTTT
j_gene: TRBJ1-1; v_gene: TRBV5-1; abundance: -; d_gene: -; CDR3aa: CASSIAGSTNTEAFF; CDR3nt: TGCGCCAGCAGCATTGCAGGGTCCACGAACACTGAAGCTTTCTTT
j_gene: TRBJ2-1; v_gene: TRBV11-2; abundance: -; d_gene: TRBD1; CDR3aa: CASSLLGQGAYNEQFF; CDR3nt: TGTGCCAGCAGCTTATTAGGACAGGGGGCGTACAATGAGCAGTTCTTC
j_gene: TRBJ2-4; v_gene: TRBV2; abundance: few; d_gene: -; CDR3aa: CASDRIIAKNIQYF; CDR3nt: TGTGCCAGCGACAGGATCATAGCCAAAAACATTCAGTACTTC
j_gene: TRBJ2-2; v_gene: TRBV4-3; abundance: -; d_gene: TRBD2; CDR3aa: CASSQGGLAGYTGELFF; CDR3nt: TGCGCCAGCAGCCAGGGAGGACTAGCGGGATACACCGGGGAGCTGTTTTTT
j_gene: TRBJ2-4; v_gene: TRBV18; abundance: -; d_gene: -; CDR3aa: CASSPNRENIQYF; CDR3nt: TGTGCCAGCTCACCCAACAGGGAGAACATTCAGTACTTC
j_gene: TRBJ2-6; v_gene: TRBV2; abundance: few; d_gene: -; CDR3aa: CASVGSVRKVGANVLTF; CDR3nt: TGTGCCAGTGTCGGGAGTGTGCGGAAGGTGGGGGCCAACGTCCTGACTTTC
j_gene: TRBJ1-1; v_gene: TRBV20-1; abundance: few; d_gene: -; CDR3aa: CRGDSPNTEAFF; CDR3nt: TGCAGGGGGGATTCACCGAACACTGAAGCTTTCTTT
j_gene: TRBJ2-7; v_gene: TRBV5-1; abundance: few; d_gene: TRBD1; CDR3aa: CASSWGQGRITYEQYF; CDR3nt: TGCGCCAGCAGCTGGGGACAGGGTCGGATTACCTACGAGCAGTACTTC
j_gene: TRBJ2-1; v_gene: TRBV12-3/TRBV12-4; abundance: few; d_gene: TRBD1; CDR3aa: CASKPGQSIEQFF; CDR3nt: TGTGCCAGCAAACCGGGACAGTCGATTGAGCAGTTCTTC
j_gene: TRBJ2-5; v_gene: TRBV20-1; abundance: few; d_gene: -; CDR3aa: CSARDPLGPETQYF; CDR3nt: TGCAGTGCTAGAGATCCGTTAGGGCCAGAGACCCAGTACTTC
j_gene: TRBJ2-7; v_gene: TRBV5-1; abundance: few; d_gene: TRBD1; CDR3aa: CASSLHGRGPYEQYF; CDR3nt: TGCGCCAGCAGCTTACATGGCAGGGGGCCTTACGAGCAGTACTTC
j_gene: TRBJ1-5; v_gene: TRBV12-3/TRBV12-4; abundance: many; d_gene: -; CDR3aa: CASSLAGNSNQPQHF; CDR3nt: TGTGCCAGCAGTTTAGCAGGAAATAGCAATCAGCCCCAGCATTTT
j_gene: TRBJ2-1; v_gene: TRBV20-1; abundance: -; d_gene: TRBD2; CDR3aa: CSVAGGPRNEQFF; CDR3nt: TGCAGTGTGGCGGGAGGGCCTCGGAATGAGCAGTTCTTC
j_gene: TRBJ2-7; v_gene: TRBV6-1; abundance: few; d_gene: TRBD2; CDR3aa: CASSLRWRGGTGEQYF; CDR3nt: TGTGCCAGCAGTCTTCGTTGGCGGGGAGGGACTGGCGAGCAGTACTTC
j_gene: TRBJ2-7; v_gene: TRBV12-3/TRBV12-4; abundance: -; d_gene: TRBD2; CDR3aa: CASSSSFGGAYEQYF; CDR3nt: TGTGCCAGCAGTTCCTCTTTCGGGGGGGCCTACGAGCAGTACTTC
j_gene: TRBJ2-3; v_gene: TRBV9; abundance: many; d_gene: TRBD2; CDR3aa: CASSASREGRTDTQYF; CDR3nt: TGTGCCAGCAGCGCCTCAAGGGAGGGCCGCACAGATACGCAGTATTTT
j_gene: TRBJ2-3; v_gene: TRBV11-2; abundance: -; d_gene: TRBD2; CDR3aa: CASSSGLDSDTQYF; CDR3nt: TGTGCCAGCAGCTCCGGACTAGACTCAGATACGCAGTATTTT
j_gene: TRBJ1-1; v_gene: TRBV20-1; abundance: few; d_gene: -; CDR3aa: CSARDQGNTEAFF; CDR3nt: TGCAGTGCTAGAGATCAGGGGAACACTGAAGCTTTCTTT
j_gene: TRBJ2-5; v_gene: TRBV6-1; abundance: few; d_gene: TRBD2; CDR3aa: CASRLAGGGETQYF; CDR3nt: TGTGCCAGCAGGTTGGCGGGGGGAGGAGAGACCCAGTACTTC
j_gene: TRBJ2-7; v_gene: TRBV20-1; abundance: -; d_gene: TRBD2; CDR3aa: CSARDVSGDLYEQYF; CDR3nt: TGCAGTGCTAGAGACGTTAGCGGGGACCTCTACGAGCAGTACTTC
j_gene: TRBJ1-2; v_gene: TRBV3-1; abundance: few; d_gene: -; CDR3aa: CASSLLFYGYTF; CDR3nt: TGTGCCAGCAGCCTACTCTTCTATGGCTACACCTTC
j_gene: TRBJ2-7; v_gene: TRBV20-1; abundance: -; d_gene: -; CDR3aa: CSARGGGSTYEQYF; CDR3nt: TGCAGTGCTAGAGGAGGCGGTTCCACCTACGAGCAGTACTTC
j_gene: TRBJ2-1; v_gene: TRBV11-3; abundance: few; d_gene: TRBD2; CDR3aa: CASSLGVAGGTNEQFF; CDR3nt: TGTGCCAGCAGCTTAGGGGTAGCGGGAGGCACCAATGAGCAGTTCTTC
j_gene: TRBJ2-5; v_gene: TRBV5-1; abundance: few; d_gene: -; CDR3aa: CASRNGETQYF; CDR3nt: TGCGCCAGCAGGAACGGAGAGACCCAGTACTTC
j_gene: TRBJ2-5; v_gene: TRBV7-8; abundance: few; d_gene: -; CDR3aa: CASSRIGETQYF; CDR3nt: TGTGCCAGCAGCCGTATTGGGGAGACCCAGTACTTC
j_gene: TRBJ1-6; v_gene: TRBV7-2; abundance: few; d_gene: -; CDR3aa: CASSLDANSPLHF; CDR3nt: TGTGCCAGCAGCTTAGATGCGAATTCACCCCTCCACTTT
j_gene: TRBJ2-1; v_gene: TRBV7-9; abundance: few; d_gene: -; CDR3aa: CASSSPGLGRNEQFF; CDR3nt: TGTGCCAGCAGCTCCCCGGGCCTAGGGAGGAATGAGCAGTTCTTC
j_gene: TRBJ2-3; v_gene: TRBV7-9; abundance: -; d_gene: -; CDR3aa: CASSLAKALRGTDTQYF; CDR3nt: TGTGCCAGCAGCTTAGCGAAGGCCCTTCGGGGGACAGATACGCAGTATTTT
j_gene: TRBJ1-5; v_gene: TRBV20-1; abundance: few; d_gene: -; CDR3aa: CSARVHSNQPQHF; CDR3nt: TGCAGTGCTAGAGTCCATAGCAATCAGCCCCAGCATTTT
j_gene: TRBJ2-1; v_gene: TRBV12-3/TRBV12-4; abundance: many; d_gene: TRBD2; CDR3aa: CASSPPLPGGRQFF; CDR3nt: TGTGCCAGCAGTCCGCCCTTGCCGGGAGGTCGGCAGTTCTTC
j_gene: TRBJ2-5; v_gene: TRBV18; abundance: few; d_gene: -; CDR3aa: CASSPGFQETQYF; CDR3nt: TGTGCCAGCTCACCAGGGTTTCAAGAGACCCAGTACTTC
j_gene: TRBJ2-1; v_gene: TRBV7-9; abundance: few; d_gene: -; CDR3aa: CASSLGWGDNEQFF; CDR3nt: TGTGCCAGCAGCTTAGGATGGGGGGACAATGAGCAGTTCTTC